This TCR beta chain was identified during a study of blood T cell repertoires in COVID-19. Study information: Sites across the United States, Italy and Spain contributed samples from acute and convalescent COVID-19. Sample material is recorded as cDNA or gDNA derived from T cells, B-cell-depleted T cells, or PBMCs.

In the authors' methods: Nucleated cell counts were estimated from reference gene primer amplification. Assay used: immunoSEQ multiplex PCR; TCRdb lists only in-frame clones, some missing. V, J and clone size reflect that table, while D and trimming were determined from the DNA. The repertoire holds roughly 150,000 clones, under 85% seen once, with 3.7% in the top ten. This CDR3 has 14 residues. Germline V gives CDR1 GTSNPN, CDR2 SVGIG (reference sequence). The junction had 11 bases not matched to a gene; V was cut back by 2 bases and J by 7 bases. The clonotype originates from a woman of 80 years or more with acute or convalescent COVID-19. Source material: peripheral blood. J is TRBJ2-7 and V is TRBV30; 7 bases align to TRBD1. CDR3 sequence (DNA): TGTGCCTGGAGTAACCCTAGGACAGGTTGGGAGCAGTACTTC. It codes for CAWSNPRTGWEQYF.